Listed below are T cell receptor beta chains from one sample, sequenced in a study of blood T cell repertoires in COVID-19. Clones were sequenced by immunoSEQ multiplex PCR, and TCRdb holds only the in-frame ones, with some missing. There are 150,000 or so clones in the sample; around 80% occur only once, and roughly a fifth lies in the top ten. Source material: peripheral blood. These receptors were collected from an elderly woman with acute or convalescent COVID-19. CDR3s include the opening cysteine and the closing phenylalanine or tryptophan. The D gene is left open where the match is weak. Size tells how often a clone was seen (once, few, many) or the class of an expanded clone, and some rows leave it out.

TGTGCCAGTAGCCCCCTGTTCTTTCCCCAGCATTTT	CASSPLFFPQHF	NA	TRBV19	TRBJ1-5	NA
TGTGCCAGCAGCCCTAGGGGCAGGCTAACTAGCGGGGCCCGGACCGGGGAGCTGTTTTTT	CASSPRGRLTSGARTGELFF	TRBD2	TRBV9	TRBJ2-2	NA
TGTGCCAGCAGCTTATTCGGGATTCTAGGAAACACCATATATTTT	CASSLFGILGNTIYF	NA	TRBV11-2	TRBJ1-3	NA
TGTGCCAGCTCACCGCGAACTAGCGGGAGGACCCCCCGGAAAGATACGCAGTATTTT	CASSPRTSGRTPRKDTQYF	TRBD2	TRBV18	TRBJ2-3	NA
TGTGCCAGCAGGGGGGCGTGGACAGCGAACACCGGGGAGCTGTTTTTT	CASRGAWTANTGELFF	NA	TRBV28	TRBJ2-2	NA
TGTGCCAGTAAAAGTCTAGGGGATAACACCGGGGAGCTGTTTTTT	CASKSLGDNTGELFF	NA	TRBV19	TRBJ2-2	NA
TGTGCCTGGATGGGCCAGGGCAGGTACGAGCAGTACTTC	CAWMGQGRYEQYF	NA	TRBV30	TRBJ2-7	once
TGTGCCAGCAGCCCCGGGAGGGCGGCCGCAATTGGGCCCCAGCATTTT	CASSPGRAAAIGPQHF	NA	TRBV5-6	TRBJ1-5	NA
TGCGCCAGCAGCTTGGCGGCAGGGGAATACACTGAAGCTTTCTTT	CASSLAAGEYTEAFF	NA	TRBV5-1	TRBJ1-1	NA
TGTGCCAGCTCTCGGACTCGCCAAGAGACCCAGTACTTC	CASSRTRQETQYF	NA	TRBV18	TRBJ2-5	NA
TGTGCCAGCAGCTCCTCCCGAAGAGCGGGGGTCGAAGCTTTCTTT	CASSSSRRAGVEAFF	NA	TRBV7-2	TRBJ1-1	NA
TGTGCCAGCAGCTTTACTAGCGGGGGGCCCAACGCCGGGGAGCTGTTTTTT	CASSFTSGGPNAGELFF	TRBD2	TRBV7-2	TRBJ2-2	NA
TGCGCCAGCAGCTTGGCCCGGAGCGGGCTCAATGAGCAGTTCTTC	CASSLARSGLNEQFF	NA	TRBV5-1	TRBJ2-1	NA
TGTGCCAGTAGAAGGACAGGGGATCAGCCCCAGCATTTT	CASRRTGDQPQHF	TRBD1	TRBV19	TRBJ1-5	NA
TGCGCCAGCAGGCTAACAGGGGTGGGGGAGCAGTTCTTC	CASRLTGVGEQFF	TRBD1	TRBV4-3	TRBJ2-1	NA
TGCGCCAGCAGCCAAGGTAGTAGCTCTGGAAACACCATATATTTT	CASSQGSSSGNTIYF	NA	TRBV4-3	TRBJ1-3	few